Below, 18 T cell receptor beta chains from the same sample are listed, as sequenced in a study of post-analysis software for immune sequencing data. Study results and caveats: The study found TRBV5-6, TRBV5-1 and TRBV20-1 among a few TRBV segments more frequent in patients than controls.

No cognate antigen is known for these TCRs. Unique molecular identifiers were carried by the TCR beta cDNA libraries. TCRdb independently ran MiXCR on the PCR reads; one entry per CDR3 protein. The sample holds 750,000 to 950,000 distinct CDR3 sequences, about 53% seen once. The sample comprised blood. The receptor source for this set is a girl between 5 and 17 years old with multiple sclerosis.

The rearrangement joins TRBV27 to TRBJ2-1, with 16 bases matching TRBD2. CDR1 and CDR2 (germline): MNHEY, SMNVEV (reference sequence). The V and J ends lost 3 bases and 9 bases, in that order; junction bases with no gene match: 8. The CDR3 extends over 17 amino acids. CDR3 nucleotide sequence: TGTGCCAGCAGTTTCAGAACGGGACTAGCGGGAGGGGGTGAGCAGTTCTTC. Translating gives CASSFRTGLAGGGEQFF.

For the CDR3, the DNA is TGTGCCAGCAGCTTAGATCCCTCTCCCACCTTC. Translated, it gives CASSLDPSPTF. The chain has TRBV7-9 and TRBJ1-2; D uncertain. Germline V gives CDR1 SEHNR, CDR2 FQNEAQ (reference sequence). There are 11 residues in the CDR3. V lost 1 base and J 13 bases, leaving 10 bases between the germline ends. Combining the CDR3 with reference TRBV7-9 and TRBJ1-2 gives the whole variable domain DTGVSQNPRHKITKRGQNVTFRCDPISEHNRLYWYRQTLGQGPEFLTYFQNEAQLEKSRLLSDRFSAERPKGSFSTLEIQRTEQGDSAMYLCASSLDPSPTFGSGTRLTVV.

V is TRBV10-1 and J is TRBJ2-7, with a weak D call TRBD2 (6 bases). V shed 6 bases and J shed 3 bases, with 18 bases lying between them. This CDR3 spans 15 amino acids. Germline V gene lookup returns CDR1 WNHNN and CDR2 SYGVQD (reference sequence). The CDR3 loop reads CASSDPGTRSYEQYF. The CDR3 nucleotides are TGCGCCAGCAGCGACCCCGGGACTCGGAGCTACGAGCAGTACTTC.

This chain joins TRBV14 and TRBJ2-1, with a tentative D call TRBD2 (6 bases). Germline V gives CDR1 SGHDN, CDR2 FVKESK. This CDR3 has 17 residues. V shed 0 bases and J shed 4 bases, with 16 bases lying between them. CDR3 sequence (DNA): TGTGCCAGCAGCCAAGATCTGTTCGGGGGACCTTACAATGAGCAGTTCTTC. This sequence encodes CASSQDLFGGPYNEQFF.

The chain employs TRBV15 and TRBJ2-3, with a tentative D call TRBD2 (6 bases). Between the trimmed V and J ends, which lost 5 bases and 2 bases, there was a span of 14 bases. CDR1 is LNHNV and CDR2 is YYDKDF in the germline V gene (reference sequence). This CDR3 is built from 15 residues. The CDR3 DNA sequence: TGTGCCACCAGCCAAAACGGGAGAAACACAGATACGCAGTATTTT. It yields the protein CATSQNGRNTDTQYF.

Only a few counts were recorded for this clonotype. V and J are TRBV27 and TRBJ2-1; D might be TRBD2 (5 bases). Trimming removed 5 bases at V and 1 base at J, with 18 bases between. Germline lookup yields CDR1 MNHEY and CDR2 SMNVEV (reference sequence). The CDR3 contains 17 residues. The CDR3 DNA reads TGTGCCAGCAGTCATTTCGAGGGTGGGTATTCCTACAATGAGCAGTTCTTC. Residues: CASSHFEGGYSYNEQFF.

Only a few counts were recorded for this clonotype. V and J are TRBV7-7 and TRBJ2-1, with D possibly TRBD2 on 5 matching bases. V gave up 4 bases and J gave up 9 bases, with 13 bases separating them. The CDR3 has 13 residues. Germline V gives CDR1 SSHAT, CDR2 FNYEAQ (reference sequence). Here the CDR3 DNA reads TGTGCCAGCAGCTCCGCCGAAAGCGGTGAGCAGTTCTTC. This encodes CASSSAESGEQFF.

There are a few counts of this clonotype. The gene calls are TRBV20-1 and TRBJ2-1; D not resolved. The V end was cut by 8 bases, the J end by 3 bases, with 14 bases between. The CDR3 totals 13 residues. Germline loops: CDR1 DFQATT, CDR2 SNEGSKA (reference sequence). CDR3 residues: CSTTRPLYNEQFF. CDR3 bases: TGCAGTACAACACGACCCCTCTACAATGAGCAGTTCTTC.

The chain uses TRBV12-3 or TRBV12-4 and TRBJ2-7; TRBD1 is a possible D gene (5 bases). The ends were cut back, 3 bases at V and 2 bases at J, with 8 bases in the middle. The CDR3 is 13 residues long. The CDR3 nucleotides are TGTGCCAGCAGTTTCGACAGACCCTACGAGCAGTACTTC. It is translated as CASSFDRPYEQYF.

The V call is TRBV5-1, the J call TRBJ1-2; 7 bases fit TRBD1. Trimming removed 2 bases from V and 6 bases from J; junction bases left unmatched: 7. This CDR3 has 14 amino acids. CDR1 is SGHRS and CDR2 is YFSETQ in the germline V gene. The CDR3 sequence is CASSFLQGGHGYTF. The CDR3 region has the DNA TGCGCCAGCAGCTTCCTCCAGGGGGGTCATGGCTACACCTTC.

The rearrangement links TRBV10-3 to TRBJ2-7; 9 bases are a match to TRBD2. The germline V gene encodes CDR1 ENHRY and CDR2 SYGVKD. The CDR3 runs to 15 residues. Germline trimming cut 1 base from V and 2 bases from J; bases unmatched to any gene: 3. CDR3 region: CAISEYGTSTYEQYF. CDR3 DNA: TGTGCCATCAGTGAGTACGGGACTAGCACCTACGAGCAGTACTTC.

In its sample, this clonotype was seen a few times. The chain couples TRBV7-2 to TRBJ2-7; weak D call: TRBD2 (5 bases). From germline, CDR1 is SGHTA and CDR2 FQGNSA. V was cut by 0 bases and J by 3 bases, with 15 bases left in between. The length of the CDR3 is 16 residues. CDR3 amino acids: CASSLADYPLGYEQYF. CDR3 coding DNA: TGTGCCAGCAGCTTAGCTGACTACCCCTTGGGCTACGAGCAGTACTTC.

The rearrangement uses TRBV20-1 and TRBJ2-7, with 9 nucleotides matching TRBD1. With V trimmed by 7 bases and J by 3 bases, 10 bases remained unmatched. The CDR3 runs 14 residues. The V gene's germline CDR1 is DFQATT and CDR2 SNEGSKA (reference sequence). The CDR3 protein is CSVSGQGKGYEQYF. The CDR3 DNA is TGCAGTGTTTCCGGACAGGGGAAGGGCTACGAGCAGTACTTC.

The rearrangement uses TRBV9 and TRBJ2-7, with 9 positions matching TRBD1. The CDR3 contains 16 residues. The germline CDR1 and CDR2 sequences are SGDLS and YYNGEE. The J segment lost 3 bases and the V segment lost 2 bases, leaving 9 bases of the junction unmatched. The CDR3, as DNA: TGTGCCAGCAGCGTGACCGGGACAGGGACTCTCTACGAGCAGTACTTC. This gives the protein CASSVTGTGTLYEQYF.

This clonotype came up once. CDR3: CASSQGGSLSYEQYF. CDR3 sequence (DNA): TGTGCCAGCAGCCAAGGGGGGTCCCTCTCCTACGAGCAGTACTTC. The rearrangement joins TRBV3-1 to TRBJ2-7, with D tentatively TRBD1 or TRBD2 (5 bases each). Germline V gene data show CDR1 as LGHDT and CDR2 as YNNKEL (reference sequence). The germline V and J ends were trimmed by 1 base and 0 bases, with 10 bases remaining between them. CDR3 length: 15 residues.

CDR3 nucleotides: TGTGCCAGCAGTTACTCGCGGAGCTCCTACGAGCAGTACTTC. Protein sequence: CASSYSRSSYEQYF. The V and J genes are TRBV6-5 and TRBJ2-7; D is uncertain. The CDR3 covers 14 residues. Trimming removed 0 bases from V and 0 bases from J, with 6 bases in between. CDR1 and CDR2 from the germline V gene are MNHEY and SVGAGI.

This clonotype was seen a few times. The chain joins TRBV6-5 to TRBJ2-2; 10 positions agree with TRBD1. V lost 0 bases to trimming and J lost 3 bases; unmatched junction nucleotides: 4. The germline CDR1 and CDR2 sequences are MNHEY and SVGAGI. The CDR3 covers 17 residues. Here the CDR3 reads CASSYSRTGGYTGELFF. The DNA of the CDR3 is TGTGCCAGCAGTTACTCGCGGACAGGGGGGTACACCGGGGAGCTGTTTTTT.

V gene TRBV12-3 or TRBV12-4 combines with J gene TRBJ2-7, with D possibly being TRBD1 (6 bases). The CDR3 loop spans 14 amino acids. Trimming stripped 7 bases from V and 0 bases from J, with 13 bases between. CDR3 residues: CASKDRPSSYEQYF. CDR3 nucleotide sequence: TGTGCCAGCAAAGACAGGCCAAGCTCCTACGAGCAGTACTTC.